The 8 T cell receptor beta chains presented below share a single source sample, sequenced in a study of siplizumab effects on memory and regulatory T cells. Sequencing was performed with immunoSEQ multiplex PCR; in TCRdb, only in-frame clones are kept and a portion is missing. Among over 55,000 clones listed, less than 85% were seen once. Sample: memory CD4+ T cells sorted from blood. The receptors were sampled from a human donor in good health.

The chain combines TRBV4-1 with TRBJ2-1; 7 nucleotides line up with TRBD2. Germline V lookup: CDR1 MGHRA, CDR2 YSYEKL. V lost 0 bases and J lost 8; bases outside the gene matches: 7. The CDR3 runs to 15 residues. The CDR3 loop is CASSQEPSLADEQFF. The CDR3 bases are TGCGCCAGCAGCCAAGAACCCTCTCTAGCGGATGAGCAGTTCTTC.

CDR3 amino acids: CASSLAYRGKGASGTDTQYF. Written as DNA, the CDR3 is TGCGCCAGCAGCTTGGCTTATCGGGGGAAGGGGGCTAGCGGCACAGATACGCAGTATTTT. This rearrangement joins TRBV5-1 to TRBJ2-3; perhaps TRBD1 as D (7 bases). Trimming pared 0 bases from V and 1 base from J, leaving 24 bases between. The CDR3 length is 20 residues. CDR1 SGHRS and CDR2 YFSETQ come from the germline V gene.

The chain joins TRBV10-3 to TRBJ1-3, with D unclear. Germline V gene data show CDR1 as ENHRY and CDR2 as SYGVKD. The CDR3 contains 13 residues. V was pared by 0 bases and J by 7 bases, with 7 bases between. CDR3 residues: CAISESGRNTIYF. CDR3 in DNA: TGTGCCATCAGTGAGTCGGGGAGGAACACCATATATTTT.

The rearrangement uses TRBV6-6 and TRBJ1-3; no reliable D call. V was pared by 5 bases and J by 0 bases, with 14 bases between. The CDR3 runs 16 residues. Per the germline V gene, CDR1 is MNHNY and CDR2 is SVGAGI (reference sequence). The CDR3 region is CASSLTHPSSGNTIYF. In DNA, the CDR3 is TGTGCCAGCAGTCTTACCCACCCTAGCTCTGGAAACACCATATATTTT.

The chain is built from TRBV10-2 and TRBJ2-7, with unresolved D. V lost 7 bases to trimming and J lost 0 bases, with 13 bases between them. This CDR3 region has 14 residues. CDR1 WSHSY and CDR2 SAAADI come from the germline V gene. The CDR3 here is CASTPFGNSYEQYF. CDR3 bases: TGCGCCAGCACTCCCTTCGGAAACTCCTACGAGCAGTACTTC.

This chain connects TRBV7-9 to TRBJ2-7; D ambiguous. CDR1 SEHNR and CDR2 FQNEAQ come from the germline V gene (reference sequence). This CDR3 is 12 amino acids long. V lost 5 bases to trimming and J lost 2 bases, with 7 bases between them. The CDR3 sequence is CASSPSTYEQYF. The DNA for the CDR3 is TGTGCCAGCAGCCCGTCCACCTACGAGCAGTACTTC.

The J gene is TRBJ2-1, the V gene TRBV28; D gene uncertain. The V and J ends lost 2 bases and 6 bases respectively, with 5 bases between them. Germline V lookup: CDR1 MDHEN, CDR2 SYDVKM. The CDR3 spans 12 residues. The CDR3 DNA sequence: TGTGCCAGCAGTTTAACCACCAATGAGCAGTTCTTC. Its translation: CASSLTTNEQFF.

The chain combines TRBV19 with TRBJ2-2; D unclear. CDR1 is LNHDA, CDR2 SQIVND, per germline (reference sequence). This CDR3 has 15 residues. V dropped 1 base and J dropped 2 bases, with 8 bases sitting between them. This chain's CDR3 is CASSIGTFNTGELFF. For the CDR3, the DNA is TGTGCCAGTAGTATAGGCACTTTTAACACCGGGGAGCTGTTTTTT.